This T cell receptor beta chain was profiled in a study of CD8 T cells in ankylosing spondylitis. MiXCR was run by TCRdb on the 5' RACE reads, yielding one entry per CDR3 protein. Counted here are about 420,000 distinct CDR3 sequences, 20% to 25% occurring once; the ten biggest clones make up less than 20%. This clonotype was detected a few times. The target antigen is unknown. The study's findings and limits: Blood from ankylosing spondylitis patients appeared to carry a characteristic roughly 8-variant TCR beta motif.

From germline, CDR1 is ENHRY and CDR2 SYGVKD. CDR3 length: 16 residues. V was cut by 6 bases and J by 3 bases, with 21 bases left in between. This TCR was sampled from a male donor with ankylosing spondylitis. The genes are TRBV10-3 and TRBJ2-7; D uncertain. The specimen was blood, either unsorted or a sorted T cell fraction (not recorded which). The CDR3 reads CAISGSPSSSGYEQYF. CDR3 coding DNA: TGTGCCATCAGCGGCTCCCCCAGCTCCTCTGGCTACGAGCAGTACTTC.